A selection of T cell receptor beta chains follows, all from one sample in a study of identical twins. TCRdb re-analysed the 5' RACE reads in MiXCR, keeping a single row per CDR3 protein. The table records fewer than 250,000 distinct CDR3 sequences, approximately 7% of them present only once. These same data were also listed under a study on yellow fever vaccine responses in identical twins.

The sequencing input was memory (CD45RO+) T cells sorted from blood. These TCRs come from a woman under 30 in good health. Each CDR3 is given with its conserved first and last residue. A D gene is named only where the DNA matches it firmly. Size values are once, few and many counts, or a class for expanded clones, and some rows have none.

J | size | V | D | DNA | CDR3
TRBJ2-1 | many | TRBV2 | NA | TGTGCCAGCAGTGAAGCGGGAGGATTCTACAATGAGCAGTTCTTC | CASSEAGGFYNEQFF
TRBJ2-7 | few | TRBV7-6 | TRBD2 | TGTGCCAGCAGCTTAGTGTCGGGACTAGCGGGAGGCCAAGGGCAGTACTTC | CASSLVSGLAGGQGQYF
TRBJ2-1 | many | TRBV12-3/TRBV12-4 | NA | TGTGCCAGCAAACTCAATGGGCTTCCGGGGAATGAGCAGTTCTTC | CASKLNGLPGNEQFF
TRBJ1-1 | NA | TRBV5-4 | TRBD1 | TGTGCCAGCAGCTCCTGGGACAGGGACACTGAAGCTTTCTTT | CASSSWDRDTEAFF
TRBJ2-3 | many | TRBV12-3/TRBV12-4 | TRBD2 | TGTGCCAGCAGCCGCGGGGGGGCATCAGATACGCAGTATTTT | CASSRGGASDTQYF
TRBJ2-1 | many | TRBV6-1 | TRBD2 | TGTGCCAGCAGCATTGGGCTAGCGGGAGGTTACAATGAGCAGTTCTTC | CASSIGLAGGYNEQFF
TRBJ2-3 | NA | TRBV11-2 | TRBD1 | TGTGCCAGCAGCTTACAATGGACAGGGGTCACAGATACGCAGTATTTT | CASSLQWTGVTDTQYF
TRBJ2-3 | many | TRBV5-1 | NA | TGCGCCAGCAGCCCCGGGCCGGCCTCAGATACGCAGTATTTT | CASSPGPASDTQYF
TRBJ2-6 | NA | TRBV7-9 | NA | TGTGCCAGCAGCCTCGAGTGGAAGGGGGCCAACGTCCTGACTTTC | CASSLEWKGANVLTF
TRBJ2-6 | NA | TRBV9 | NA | TGTGCCAGCAGCCCCAGCAGGAGCGGTCCTTACCCTGGGGCCAACGTCCTGACTTTC | CASSPSRSGPYPGANVLTF
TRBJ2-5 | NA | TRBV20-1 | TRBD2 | TGCAGTGCTAGAGACGGAACAGGAGGGACTAGCGGGGTTAGTGAGACCCAGTACTTC | CSARDGTGGTSGVSETQYF
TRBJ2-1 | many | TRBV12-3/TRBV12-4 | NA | TGTGCCAGCAGTCCCTCGACGAGCTCCTACAATGAGCAGTTCTTC | CASSPSTSSYNEQFF
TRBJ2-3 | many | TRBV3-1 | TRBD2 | TGTGCCAGCAGCCAAGGGAGGTGGGAACTAGCGGGGGCCCTTAGCACAGATACGCAGTATTTT | CASSQGRWELAGALSTDTQYF
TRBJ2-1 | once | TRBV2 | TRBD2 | TGTGCCCGCAGTTTTCACGTGGTAGGAACGGGGGGGCTCCATGAGCAGTTCTTC | CARSFHVVGTGGLHEQFF
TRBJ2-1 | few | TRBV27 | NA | TGTGCCAGCAGTTTAGGGCTTCGGAACAATGAGCAGTTCTTC | CASSLGLRNNEQFF
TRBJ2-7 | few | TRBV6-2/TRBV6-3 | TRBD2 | TGTGCCAGCAGTTACGAAGCGGGAGCAACCTACGAGCAGTACTTC | CASSYEAGATYEQYF
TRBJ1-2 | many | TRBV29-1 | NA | TGCAGCGTTGATAGTCAGGGGATAGCTAACTATGGCTACACCTTC | CSVDSQGIANYGYTF
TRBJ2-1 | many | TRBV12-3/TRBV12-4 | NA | TGTGCCAGCAGTTCGTTCGGATCGAGCTCCTACAATGAGCAGTTCTTC | CASSSFGSSSYNEQFF
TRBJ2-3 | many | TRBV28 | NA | TGTGCCAGCACCCTGACAGGTCGAAGCACAGATACGCAGTATTTT | CASTLTGRSTDTQYF
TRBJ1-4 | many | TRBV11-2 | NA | TGTGCCAGCAGCTTAATTTTTGGGCCTAATGAAAAACTGTTTTTT | CASSLIFGPNEKLFF
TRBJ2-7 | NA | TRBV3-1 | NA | TGTGCCACCTCCCAAGATGATAGCGCCTCCTACGAGCAGTACTTC | CATSQDDSASYEQYF
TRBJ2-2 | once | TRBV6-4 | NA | TGTGCCAGCACCCCGTTCCATGGCTCTCCCGGGGAGCTGTTTTTT | CASTPFHGSPGELFF
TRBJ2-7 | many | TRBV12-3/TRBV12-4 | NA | TGTGCCAGCAGTTTAAGGGGGTTCGAGCAGTACTTC | CASSLRGFEQYF
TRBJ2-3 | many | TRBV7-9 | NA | TGTGCCAGCAGCTTAATGCTTGGCAGAACAGATACGCAGTATTTT | CASSLMLGRTDTQYF
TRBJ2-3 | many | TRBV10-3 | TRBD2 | TGTGCCATCAGCGGACTAGCGGGAAACCTTAGAGATACGCAGTATTTT | CAISGLAGNLRDTQYF
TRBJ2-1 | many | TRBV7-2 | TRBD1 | TGTGCCAGCAGCACCGGGACAGCCTACAATGAGCAGTTCTTC | CASSTGTAYNEQFF
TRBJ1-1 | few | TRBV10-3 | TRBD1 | TGTGCCATCAGTGGCAAGGGACAGGGAACTGAAGCTTTCTTT | CAISGKGQGTEAFF
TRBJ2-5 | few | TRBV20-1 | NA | TGCAGTGCTAGGGTATGGGGGGAGACCCAGTACTTC | CSARVWGETQYF